These 14 T cell receptor beta chains were all obtained from the same sample, sequenced in a study of T cells in Graves' hyperthyroidism and ophthalmopathy. The TCR beta CDR3 regions underwent amplification using RNA transcripts as the source. The study used the HTBI primer set for a first-round RT-PCR of the TCR CDR3. TCRdb re-called the multiplex PCR reads with MiXCR, one entry per CDR3 protein. The profile shows roughly 600,000 distinct CDR3 sequences, roughly 14% of them singletons. Input material: blood. These receptors were obtained from a woman aged 45-65 years with Graves' ophthalmopathy.

Ten or more counts support this clonotype. The chain joins TRBV27 to TRBJ1-2, with TRBD1 matching 10 bases. CDR3 length: 13 amino acids. In germline, CDR1 is MNHEY, CDR2 SMNVEV (reference sequence). Trimming at V came to 6 bases and at J to 3 bases, leaving 1 base not matched to a gene. The CDR3 DNA is TGTGCCAGCAGGGACAGGGGGTACTATGGCTACACCTTC. It yields the protein CASRDRGYYGYTF.

This clonotype occurred many times. The chain links TRBV12-3 or TRBV12-4 to TRBJ1-6; D unresolved. Trimming cost V 2 bases and J 10 bases, with 12 bases left between them. The CDR3 extends over 14 amino acids. Here the CDR3 reads CASSLKRTGSPLHF. CDR3 bases: TGTGCCAGCAGTTTAAAACGGACGGGATCACCCCTCCACTTT.

The J gene is TRBJ1-1, the V gene TRBV4-2; tentative D call: TRBD1 (6 bases). Germline assignment: CDR1 LGHNA and CDR2 YNFKEQ. Trimming took 3 bases from V and 8 from J, leaving 19 bases between them. The CDR3 runs 15 residues. This chain's CDR3 is CASSHSGTTNLEAFF. In nucleotides, the CDR3 is TGTGCCAGCAGCCACTCAGGGACAACGAATTTGGAAGCTTTCTTT.

This clonotype was observed a few times. The CDR3 nucleotides read TGTGCCAGTAATTCAGGACGAACCGCCTACGAGCAGTACTTC. It translates to CASNSGRTAYEQYF. J is TRBJ2-7 and V is TRBV19; D ambiguous. The CDR3 contains 14 residues. The V gene lost 7 bases and the J gene lost 2 bases, with 15 bases spanning the gap. Germline V gene sequence: CDR1 LNHDA, CDR2 SQIVND (reference sequence).

The chain couples TRBV3-1 to TRBJ1-2; D is unclear. Germline CDR1 LGHDT, CDR2 YNNKEL (reference sequence). V dropped 1 base and J dropped 1 base, with 13 bases sitting between them. The CDR3 extends over 16 amino acids. Here the CDR3 reads CASSQADRPGNYGYTF. The CDR3 DNA sequence: TGTGCCAGCAGCCAAGCCGATCGACCGGGTAACTATGGCTACACCTTC.

This chain joins TRBV2 and TRBJ2-1; D might be TRBD1 or TRBD2, each matching 5 bases. CDR1 and CDR2 (germline): SNHLY, FYNNEI. V was trimmed by 7 bases and J by 5 bases, leaving 15 bases between them. This CDR3 has 14 residues. The CDR3 DNA reads TGTGCCAGCATCGGTGGCCGGGGCAACAATGAGCAGTTCTTC. This encodes CASIGGRGNNEQFF.

The chain uses TRBV9 and TRBJ2-5, with D possibly called TRBD1 or TRBD2 (6 bases each). The CDR3 is 14 residues long. V lost 0 bases and J lost 6, with 12 bases in between. Per the germline V gene, CDR1 is SGDLS and CDR2 is YYNGEE. The CDR3 reads CASSVEGGGKTQYF. In nucleotides, the CDR3 is TGTGCCAGCAGCGTAGAGGGGGGCGGGAAGACCCAGTACTTC. Drawing the rest from reference TRBV9 and TRBJ2-5, the complete variable domain is DSGVTQTPKHLITATGQRVTLRCSPRSGDLSVYWYQQSLDQGLQFLIQYYNGEERAKGNILERFSAQQFPDLHSELNLSSLELGDSALYFCASSVEGGGKTQYFGPGTRLLVL.

Many counts were recorded for this clonotype. The chain carries TRBV24-1 and TRBJ1-2; maybe TRBD1 (5 bases). V lost 3 bases to trimming and J lost 0 bases, with 10 bases between them. CDR3 size: 15 residues. Per germline, CDR1 KGHDR and CDR2 SFDVKD. In nucleotides, the CDR3 is TGTGCCACCAGTGATGGGGCTTCAACTAACTATGGCTACACCTTC. This encodes CATSDGASTNYGYTF.

This clonotype was seen many times. The chain employs TRBV11-2 and TRBJ2-1; 10 bases fit TRBD2. The CDR3 loop spans 17 amino acids. Germline CDR1 and CDR2: SGHAT and FQNNGV. J was trimmed by 8 bases and V by 1 base; bases with no gene match: 11. CDR3 amino acids: CASSLASSGRGLDEQFF. As DNA, the CDR3 is TGTGCCAGCAGCTTAGCTTCCAGCGGGAGGGGGTTGGATGAGCAGTTCTTC.

To note about this clonotype: One end of the junction varies from germline; a read error may be responsible. CDR3 amino acids: CAWDTRLLADTGELLF. The CDR3 DNA follows: TGTGCCTGGGATACCCGTTTACTAGCCGACACCGGGGAGCTGCTTTTT. The genes are TRBV30 and TRBJ2-2, with D possibly TRBD2 on 6 matching bases. Germline V gives CDR1 GTSNPN, CDR2 SVGIG (reference sequence). The CDR3 consists of 16 residues.

This clonotype was seen a handful of times. The chain is built from TRBV4-1 and TRBJ2-7, with TRBD2 identical over 13 bases. CDR3 length: 16 amino acids. Germline V gives CDR1 MGHRA, CDR2 YSYEKL. Trimming cost V 1 base and J 3 bases; bases outside gene matches: 3. CDR3 protein: CASSQGTSGRIYEQYF. The CDR3 DNA reads as TGCGCCAGCAGCCAAGGGACTAGCGGGAGAATCTACGAGCAGTACTTC.

This clonotype was detected ten times or more. The chain recombines TRBV13 with TRBJ1-1; 7 nucleotides match TRBD1. Trimming removed 4 bases from V and 4 bases from J; junction bases left unmatched: 12. Germline V gene sequence: CDR1 PRHDT, CDR2 FYEKMQ (reference sequence). CDR3 length: 16 amino acids. In DNA form, the CDR3 reads TGTGCCAGCAGCTCCCCGGTTGGCAGGGGGGTCACTGAAGCTTTCTTT. It translates to CASSSPVGRGVTEAFF.

This clonotype was observed many times. The chain is built from TRBV3-1 and TRBJ1-1; D call uncertain. The germline V gene encodes CDR1 LGHDT and CDR2 YNNKEL (reference sequence). V was cut by 2 bases and J by 5 bases, with 15 bases left in between. This CDR3 is 15 amino acids long. CDR3 in amino acids: CASSQLLGSGTEAFF. The CDR3 DNA sequence: TGTGCCAGCAGCCAATTACTGGGATCTGGGACTGAAGCTTTCTTT.

V usage is TRBV7-3 and J usage is TRBJ2-7; 8 bases match TRBD2. CDR3 size: 15 residues. Germline CDR1 reads SGHTA; CDR2 reads FQGTGA. V lost 6 bases and J lost 5; bases outside the gene matches: 12. The CDR3 is CASSISGRGSDEQYF. As DNA, the CDR3 is TGTGCCAGCAGTATCAGCGGGAGAGGAAGCGACGAGCAGTACTTC.